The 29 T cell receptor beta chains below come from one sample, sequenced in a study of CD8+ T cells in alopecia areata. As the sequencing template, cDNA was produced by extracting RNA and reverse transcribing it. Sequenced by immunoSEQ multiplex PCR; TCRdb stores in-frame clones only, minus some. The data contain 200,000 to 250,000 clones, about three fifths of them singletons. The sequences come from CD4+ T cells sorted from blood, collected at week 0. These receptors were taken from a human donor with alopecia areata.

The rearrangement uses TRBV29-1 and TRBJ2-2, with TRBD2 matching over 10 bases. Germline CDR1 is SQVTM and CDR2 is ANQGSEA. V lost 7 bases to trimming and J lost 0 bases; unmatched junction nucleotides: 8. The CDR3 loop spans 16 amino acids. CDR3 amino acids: CSAKGTSVANTGELFF. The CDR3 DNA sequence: TGCAGCGCAAAAGGGACTAGCGTCGCGAACACCGGGGAGCTGTTTTTT.

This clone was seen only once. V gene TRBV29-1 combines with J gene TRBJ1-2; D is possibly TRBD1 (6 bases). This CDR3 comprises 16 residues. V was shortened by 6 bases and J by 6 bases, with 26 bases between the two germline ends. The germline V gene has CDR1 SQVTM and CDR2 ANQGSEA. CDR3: CSVGHRQVRGRHGYTF. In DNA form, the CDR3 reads TGCAGCGTCGGCCACAGACAGGTACGGGGGCGCCATGGCTACACCTTC.

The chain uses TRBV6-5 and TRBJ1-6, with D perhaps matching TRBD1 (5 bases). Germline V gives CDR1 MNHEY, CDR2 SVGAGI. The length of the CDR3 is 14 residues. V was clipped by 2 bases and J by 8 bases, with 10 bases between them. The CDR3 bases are TGTGCCAGCAGTTACGAGAGGGGTGATTCACCCCTCCACTTT. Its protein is CASSYERGDSPLHF.

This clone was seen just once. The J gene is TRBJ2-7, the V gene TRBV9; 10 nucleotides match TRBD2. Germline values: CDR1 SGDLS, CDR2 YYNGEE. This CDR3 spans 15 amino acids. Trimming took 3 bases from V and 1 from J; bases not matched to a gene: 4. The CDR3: CASSGGLASSYEQYF. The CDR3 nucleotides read TGTGCCAGCAGCGGGGGACTAGCGTCTTCCTACGAGCAGTACTTC. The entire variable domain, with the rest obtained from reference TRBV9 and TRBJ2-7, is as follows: DSGVTQTPKHLITATGQRVTLRCSPRSGDLSVYWYQQSLDQGLQFLIQYYNGEERAKGNILERFSAQQFPDLHSELNLSSLELGDSALYFCASSGGLASSYEQYFGPGTRLTVT.

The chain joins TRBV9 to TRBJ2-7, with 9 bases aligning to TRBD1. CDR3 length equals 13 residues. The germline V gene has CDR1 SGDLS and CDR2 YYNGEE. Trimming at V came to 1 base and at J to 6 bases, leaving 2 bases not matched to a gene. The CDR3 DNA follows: TGTGCCAGCAGCGTAATGGGACAGGGCGAGCAGTACTTC. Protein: CASSVMGQGEQYF. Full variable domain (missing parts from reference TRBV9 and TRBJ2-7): DSGVTQTPKHLITATGQRVTLRCSPRSGDLSVYWYQQSLDQGLQFLIQYYNGEERAKGNILERFSAQQFPDLHSELNLSSLELGDSALYFCASSVMGQGEQYFGPGTRLTVT.

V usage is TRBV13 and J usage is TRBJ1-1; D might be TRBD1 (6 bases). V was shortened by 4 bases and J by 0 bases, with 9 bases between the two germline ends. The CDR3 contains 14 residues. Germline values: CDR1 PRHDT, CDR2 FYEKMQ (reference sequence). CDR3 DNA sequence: TGTGCCAGCAGCTCAGGGGACCTGAACACTGAAGCTTTCTTT. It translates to CASSSGDLNTEAFF.

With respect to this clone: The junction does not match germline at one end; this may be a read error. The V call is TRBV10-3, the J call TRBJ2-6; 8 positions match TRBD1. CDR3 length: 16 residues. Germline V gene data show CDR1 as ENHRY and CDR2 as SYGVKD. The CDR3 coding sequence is TGTGCCAGCAGTTACAGGACAGGGTTTGGGGCCAACGTCCTGACTTTC. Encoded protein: CASSYRTGFGANVLTF.

CDR3 sequence reads: CASRLTASTDTQYF. The CDR3 nucleotides are TGTGCCAGCAGACTGACGGCCAGCACAGATACGCAGTATTTT. The chain employs TRBV6-5 and TRBJ2-3; D gene ambiguous. Trimming shortened V by 6 bases and J by 0 bases, and 10 bases separated the two germline ends. CDR3 length: 14 residues. Germline CDR1 MNHEY, CDR2 SVGAGI.

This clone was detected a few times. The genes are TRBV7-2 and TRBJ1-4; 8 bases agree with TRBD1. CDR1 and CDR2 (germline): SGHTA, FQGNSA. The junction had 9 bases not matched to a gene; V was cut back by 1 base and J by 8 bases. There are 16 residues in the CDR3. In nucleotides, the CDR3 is TGTGCCAGCAGCTTAGGGGGACAGGTCGTACGAGAAAAACTGTTTTTT. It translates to CASSLGGQVVREKLFF.

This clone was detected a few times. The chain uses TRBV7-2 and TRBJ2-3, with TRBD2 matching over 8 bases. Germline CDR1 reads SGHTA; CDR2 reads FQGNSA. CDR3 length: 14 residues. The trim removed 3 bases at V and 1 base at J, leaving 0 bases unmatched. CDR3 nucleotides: TGTGCCAGCAGCTTTAGCGGGGGCACAGATACGCAGTATTTT. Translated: CASSFSGGTDTQYF.

The CDR3 region has the DNA TGTGCCAGCAGAGTAGACAGGGCAAGCAATCAGCCCCAGCATTTT. This translates into CASRVDRASNQPQHF. This sequence joins TRBV6-1 and TRBJ1-5; 7 nucleotides align to TRBD1. Germline trimming cut 6 bases from V and 1 base from J; bases unmatched to any gene: 6. This CDR3 is 15 amino acids long. The germline CDR1 and CDR2 sequences are MNHNS and SASEGT.

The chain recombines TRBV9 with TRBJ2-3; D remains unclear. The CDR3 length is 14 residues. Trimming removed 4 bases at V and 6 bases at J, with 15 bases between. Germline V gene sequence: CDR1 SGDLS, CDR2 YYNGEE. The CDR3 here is CASSTRPASDTQYF. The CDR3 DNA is TGTGCCAGCAGCACCCGACCCGCATCGGATACGCAGTATTTT.

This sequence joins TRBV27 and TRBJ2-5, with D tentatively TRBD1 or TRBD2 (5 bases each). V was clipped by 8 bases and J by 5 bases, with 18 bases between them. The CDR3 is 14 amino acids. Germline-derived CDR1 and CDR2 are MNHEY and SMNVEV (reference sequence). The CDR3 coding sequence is TGTGCCAGCTCCCTGGGGCAGAGGGGCGAGACCCAGTACTTC. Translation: CASSLGQRGETQYF.

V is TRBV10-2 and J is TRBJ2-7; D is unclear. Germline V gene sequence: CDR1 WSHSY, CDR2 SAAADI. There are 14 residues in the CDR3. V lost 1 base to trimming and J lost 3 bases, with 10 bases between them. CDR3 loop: CASSEFDSHYEQYF. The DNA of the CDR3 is TGCGCCAGCAGTGAGTTTGACTCGCACTACGAGCAGTACTTC.

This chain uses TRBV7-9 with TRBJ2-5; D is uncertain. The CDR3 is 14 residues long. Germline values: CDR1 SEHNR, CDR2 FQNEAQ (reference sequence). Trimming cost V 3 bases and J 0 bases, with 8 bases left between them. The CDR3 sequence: CASSLSEYQETQYF. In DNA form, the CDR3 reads TGTGCCAGCAGCTTGTCCGAGTACCAAGAGACCCAGTACTTC.

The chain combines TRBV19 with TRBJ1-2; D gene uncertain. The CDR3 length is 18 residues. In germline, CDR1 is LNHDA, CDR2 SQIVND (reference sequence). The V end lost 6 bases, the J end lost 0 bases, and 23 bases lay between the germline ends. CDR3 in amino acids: CASSLPPMAVQANYGYTF. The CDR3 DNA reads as TGTGCCAGTAGCTTACCTCCGATGGCGGTACAAGCTAACTATGGCTACACCTTC.

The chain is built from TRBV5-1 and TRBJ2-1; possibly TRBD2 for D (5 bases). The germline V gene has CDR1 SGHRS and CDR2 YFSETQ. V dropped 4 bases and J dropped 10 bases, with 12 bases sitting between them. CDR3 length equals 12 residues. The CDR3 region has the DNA TGCGCCAGCAGCCCAGGACTGACCGAGCAGTTCTTC. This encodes CASSPGLTEQFF.

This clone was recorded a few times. The CDR3 is CASSPITGQGSGYTF. The DNA for the CDR3 is TGTGCCAGCTCACCTATCACCGGACAGGGCAGCGGGTACACCTTC. The chain is built from TRBV18 and TRBJ1-2; 8 bases fit TRBD1. CDR1 and CDR2 from the germline V gene are KGHSH and LQKENI. The CDR3 loop spans 15 amino acids. With V trimmed by 3 bases and J by 11 bases, 14 bases remained unmatched.

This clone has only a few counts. Here the CDR3 reads CASRTRTGTVNSGANVLTF. The DNA of the CDR3 is TGTGCCAGCAGAACCCGTACCGGGACAGTAAACTCTGGGGCCAACGTCCTGACTTTC. The chain joins TRBV11-2 to TRBJ2-6; TRBD1 aligns across 7 bases. The CDR3 extends over 19 amino acids. Germline V CDR1 and CDR2: SGHAT, FQNNGV. V dropped 6 bases and J dropped 0; count of bases not matched to a gene: 14.

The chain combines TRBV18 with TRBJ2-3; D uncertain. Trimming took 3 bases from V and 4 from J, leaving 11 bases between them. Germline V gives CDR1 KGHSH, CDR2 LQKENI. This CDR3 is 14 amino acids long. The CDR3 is CASSPTTRPDTQYF. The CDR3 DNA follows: TGTGCCAGCTCACCTACTACCCGACCAGATACGCAGTATTTT.

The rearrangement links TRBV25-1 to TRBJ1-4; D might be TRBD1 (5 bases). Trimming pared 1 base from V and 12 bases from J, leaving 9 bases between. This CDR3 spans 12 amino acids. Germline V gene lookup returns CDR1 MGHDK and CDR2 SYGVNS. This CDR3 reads CASSELGGELFF. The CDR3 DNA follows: TGTGCCAGCAGTGAATTGGGAGGGGAACTGTTTTTT.

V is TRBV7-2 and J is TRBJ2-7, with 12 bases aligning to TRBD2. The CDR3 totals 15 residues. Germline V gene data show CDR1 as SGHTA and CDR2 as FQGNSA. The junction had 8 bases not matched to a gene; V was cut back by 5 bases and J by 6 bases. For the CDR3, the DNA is TGTGCCAGCAGCCGTCTAGCGGGAGGGCCATTCGAGCAGTACTTC. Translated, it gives CASSRLAGGPFEQYF.

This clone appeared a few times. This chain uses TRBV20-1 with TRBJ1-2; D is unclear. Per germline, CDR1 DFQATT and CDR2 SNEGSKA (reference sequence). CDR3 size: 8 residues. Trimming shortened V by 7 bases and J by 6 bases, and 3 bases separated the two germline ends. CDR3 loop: CSDNGYTF. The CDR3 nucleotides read TGCAGTGACAATGGCTACACCTTC.

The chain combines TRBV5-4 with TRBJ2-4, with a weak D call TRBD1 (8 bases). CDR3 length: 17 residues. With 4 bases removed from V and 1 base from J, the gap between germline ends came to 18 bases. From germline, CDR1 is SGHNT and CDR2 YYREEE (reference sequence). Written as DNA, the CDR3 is TGTGCCAGCAGCAACGGACAGGGAGGGATGGCCAAAAACATTCAGTACTTC. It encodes CASSNGQGGMAKNIQYF.

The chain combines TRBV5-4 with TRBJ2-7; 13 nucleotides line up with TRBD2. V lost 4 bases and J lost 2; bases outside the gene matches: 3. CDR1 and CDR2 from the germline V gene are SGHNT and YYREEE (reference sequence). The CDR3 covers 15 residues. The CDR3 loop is CASSAGTSGTYEQYF. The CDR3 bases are TGTGCCAGCAGCGCCGGGACTAGCGGGACCTACGAGCAGTACTTC.

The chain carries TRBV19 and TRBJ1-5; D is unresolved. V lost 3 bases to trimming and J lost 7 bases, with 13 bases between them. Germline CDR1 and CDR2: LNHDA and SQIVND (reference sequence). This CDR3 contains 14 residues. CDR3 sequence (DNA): TGTGCCAGTAGTATGACGGTGGGTGCCCAGCCCCAGCATTTT. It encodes CASSMTVGAQPQHF.

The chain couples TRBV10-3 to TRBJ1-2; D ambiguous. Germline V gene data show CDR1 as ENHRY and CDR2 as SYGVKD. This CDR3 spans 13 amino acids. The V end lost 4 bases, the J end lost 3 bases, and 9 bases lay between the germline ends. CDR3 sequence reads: CAISGGQDYGYTF. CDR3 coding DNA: TGTGCCATCAGTGGAGGGCAAGACTATGGCTACACCTTC.

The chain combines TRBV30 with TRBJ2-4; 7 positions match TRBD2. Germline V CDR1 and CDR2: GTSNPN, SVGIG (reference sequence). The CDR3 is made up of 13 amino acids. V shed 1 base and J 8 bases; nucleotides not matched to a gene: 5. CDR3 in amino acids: CAWSEAGSDIQYF. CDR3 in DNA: TGTGCCTGGAGTGAAGCGGGGAGCGACATTCAGTACTTC.

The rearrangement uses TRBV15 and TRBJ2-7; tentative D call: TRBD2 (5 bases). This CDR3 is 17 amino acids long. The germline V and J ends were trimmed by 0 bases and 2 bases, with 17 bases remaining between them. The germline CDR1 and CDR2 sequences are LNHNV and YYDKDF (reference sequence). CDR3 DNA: TGTGCCACCAGCAGAGACGCCTCCACCGGACTGGCCTACGAGCAGTACTTC. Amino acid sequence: CATSRDASTGLAYEQYF.